The 19 T cell receptor beta chains in this list originate from one sample, sequenced in a study of OX40 agonist ivuxolimab in advanced cancers. Assay: immunoSEQ multiplex PCR; the TCRdb copy retains only in-frame clones and omits some. The sample lists about 83,000 clones, roughly 89% occurring once. Sample: CD4+ or CD8+ T cells sorted from blood, taken in a trial of the OX40 agonist ivuxolimab. The receptors here all came from an adult with an advanced solid tumor such as melanoma, head and neck, liver or kidney cancer.

The chain has TRBV6-6 and TRBJ1-1; 7 bases align to TRBD1. The CDR3 length is 16 residues. Germline V gene sequence: CDR1 MNHNY, CDR2 SVGAGI (reference sequence). V lost 2 bases to trimming and J lost 3 bases; unmatched junction nucleotides: 9. The CDR3 coding sequence is TGTGCCAGCAGTTACAACAGGGGCGGGAAGGACACTGAAGCTTTCTTT. Its translation is CASSYNRGGKDTEAFF.

The chain uses TRBV7-8 and TRBJ1-5; the D gene is possibly TRBD1 (6 bases). The CDR3 runs to 13 residues. The V end was cut by 5 bases, the J end by 7 bases, with 12 bases between. Germline assignment: CDR1 SGHVS and CDR2 FQNEAQ. Here the CDR3 reads CASSLDTGQPQHF. Here the CDR3 DNA reads TGTGCCAGCAGCCTAGATACAGGGCAGCCCCAGCATTTT.

The chain has TRBV27 and TRBJ1-5; D is unclear. Trimming stripped 3 bases from V and 7 bases from J, with 10 bases between. The CDR3 totals 13 residues. The germline CDR1 and CDR2 sequences are MNHEY and SMNVEV (reference sequence). CDR3 region: CASSFVLGQPQHF. In DNA, the CDR3 is TGTGCCAGCAGTTTTGTTTTGGGCCAGCCCCAGCATTTT.

The chain carries TRBV6-5 and TRBJ1-2, with unresolved D. Per germline, CDR1 MNHEY and CDR2 SVGAGI. The V end lost 5 bases, the J end lost 8 bases, and 12 bases lay between the germline ends. The CDR3 contains 12 residues. CDR3 residues: CASSPGLAGYTF. Written as DNA, the CDR3 is TGTGCCAGCAGTCCTGGACTGGCGGGCTACACCTTC.

The J gene is TRBJ1-5, the V gene TRBV27; D not certain. V was clipped by 8 bases and J by 0 bases, with 8 bases between them. Germline CDR1 reads MNHEY; CDR2 reads SMNVEV (reference sequence). The CDR3 is made up of 13 amino acids. CDR3 nucleotide sequence: TGTGCCAGCGGCCTATATAGCAATCAGCCCCAGCATTTT. Encoded protein: CASGLYSNQPQHF.

This rearrangement joins TRBV4-1 to TRBJ2-7; 8 nucleotides match TRBD1. The trim removed 4 bases at V and 4 bases at J, leaving 9 bases unmatched. This CDR3 has 15 amino acids. Germline-derived CDR1 and CDR2 are MGHRA and YSYEKL. The CDR3 reads CASSLGQGLVYEQYF. Written as DNA, the CDR3 is TGCGCCAGCAGCCTCGGACAGGGTCTTGTATACGAGCAGTACTTC.

The chain is built from TRBV14 and TRBJ1-5; D call uncertain. Trimming stripped 4 bases from V and 1 base from J, with 5 bases between. In germline, CDR1 is SGHDN, CDR2 FVKESK. CDR3 length: 13 residues. The CDR3 is CASSLGSNQPQHF. CDR3 nucleotides: TGTGCCAGCAGCCTCGGGAGCAATCAGCCCCAGCATTTT.

This clone was observed a single time. V gene TRBV12-5 combines with J gene TRBJ1-1; D gene ambiguous. This CDR3 has 11 residues. Germline lookup yields CDR1 LGHNT and CDR2 FRNRAP. V lost 1 base, J lost 8 bases, and 5 bases lay in between. CDR3 DNA: TGTGCTAGTGGTTTGGGCCCCGAAGCTTTCTTT. Translated, it gives CASGLGPEAFF.

CDR3 in amino acids: CASSFTSGDQETQYF. The CDR3 DNA is TGTGCCAGCAGTTTCACTAGCGGGGATCAAGAGACCCAGTACTTC. The chain uses TRBV27 and TRBJ2-5; TRBD2 matches 10 bases. The CDR3 is 15 amino acids. Germline CDR1 and CDR2: MNHEY and SMNVEV (reference sequence). V shed 3 bases, J shed 2 bases, and the junction held 3 bases outside the gene matches.

V usage is TRBV4-3 and J usage is TRBJ2-2; D not certain. V was shortened by 0 bases and J by 6 bases, with 14 bases between the two germline ends. This CDR3 is built from 16 residues. The germline gives CDR1 LGHNA, CDR2 YSLEER. DNA of the CDR3: TGCGCCAGCAGCCAAGATGAAGTCTTGCTGGCCGGGGAGCTGTTTTTT. This translates into CASSQDEVLLAGELFF.

The J gene is TRBJ1-2, the V gene TRBV27; D unresolved. The CDR3 extends over 13 amino acids. Germline V CDR1 and CDR2: MNHEY, SMNVEV (reference sequence). V shed 2 bases and J shed 4 bases, with 8 bases lying between them. CDR3 sequence (DNA): TGTGCCAGCAGTTTAAATCTCGGCTATGGCTACACCTTC. Translation gives CASSLNLGYGYTF.

The V gene is TRBV30, the J gene TRBJ2-5, with D unresolved. CDR1 is GTSNPN and CDR2 is SVGIG in the germline V gene (reference sequence). V lost 2 bases to trimming and J lost 5 bases, with 9 bases between them. The CDR3 has 12 amino acids. The CDR3 sequence: CAWSPGPETQYF. The CDR3 DNA follows: TGTGCCTGGAGTCCCGGACCCGAGACCCAGTACTTC.

The rearrangement uses TRBV5-6 and TRBJ2-5, with no clear D. Per the germline V gene, CDR1 is SGHDT and CDR2 is YYEEEE. The germline V and J ends were trimmed by 4 bases and 1 base, with 8 bases remaining between them. The CDR3 extends over 13 amino acids. As DNA, the CDR3 is TGTGCCAGCAGCCAAGAATTCCAAGAGACCCAGTACTTC. Translation: CASSQEFQETQYF.

V and J are TRBV28 and TRBJ1-6; TRBD1 aligns across 11 bases. The germline V gene has CDR1 MDHEN and CDR2 SYDVKM. Trimming removed 5 bases from V and 9 bases from J; junction bases left unmatched: 6. This CDR3 has 15 amino acids. The DNA for the CDR3 is TGTGCCAGCAGTGACTTGGACAGGGGGCCTTCACCCCTCCACTTT. Its protein product is CASSDLDRGPSPLHF.

The chain is built from TRBV25-1 and TRBJ2-7, with D perhaps TRBD2 (5 bases). Germline CDR1 reads MGHDK; CDR2 reads SYGVNS. V gave up 5 bases and J gave up 2 bases, with 7 bases separating them. This CDR3 region has 12 residues. Here the CDR3 reads CASSSGTYEQYV. CDR3 sequence (DNA): TGTGCCAGCAGTAGCGGTACCTACGAGCAGTACGTC.

This sequence joins TRBV9 and TRBJ2-7; D is possibly TRBD1 (5 bases). The germline V and J ends were trimmed by 0 bases and 6 bases, with 16 bases remaining between them. The length of the CDR3 is 15 residues. Germline CDR1 and CDR2: SGDLS and YYNGEE. The CDR3 bases are TGTGCCAGCAGCGTAGGACTCTCGCATGGGGCCGAGCAGTACTTC. Its protein product is CASSVGLSHGAEQYF.

This chain uses TRBV6-5 with TRBJ1-2; D is uncertain. V was clipped by 7 bases and J by 8 bases, with 17 bases between them. Germline V lookup: CDR1 MNHEY, CDR2 SVGAGI. The CDR3 is made up of 13 amino acids. The CDR3 here is CASKSGRMEGYTF. DNA for the CDR3: TGTGCCAGCAAGAGCGGCAGGATGGAGGGCTACACCTTC.

This chain uses TRBV27 with TRBJ2-1; D gene ambiguous. This CDR3 region has 13 residues. Germline V gives CDR1 MNHEY, CDR2 SMNVEV (reference sequence). With 0 bases removed from V and 4 bases from J, the gap between germline ends came to 4 bases. The CDR3 spells CASSLSRYNEQFF. CDR3 DNA: TGTGCCAGCAGTTTATCGAGGTACAATGAGCAGTTCTTC.

This chain links TRBV27 with TRBJ1-5; D is perhaps TRBD1 (5 bases). Germline V CDR1 and CDR2: MNHEY, SMNVEV (reference sequence). CDR3 length: 14 residues. The V end was cut by 0 bases, the J end by 9 bases, with 12 bases between. CDR3 in amino acids: CASSLSGDDRPQHF. CDR3 sequence (DNA): TGTGCCAGCAGTTTATCGGGAGACGACAGGCCCCAGCATTTT.